This T cell receptor beta chain originates from a study of cytomegalovirus exposure and HLA in healthy donors. Researchers ran the PCR with 60 Vbeta and 13 Jbeta primers. The table came from immunoSEQ multiplex PCR; TCRdb's copy has only in-frame clones and leaves some out. The repertoire holds 150,000 to 170,000 clones, with around 75% as singletons. Germline CDR1 and CDR2: SGHKS and YYEKEE (reference sequence). CDR3 length: 14 residues. The sequenced material came from PBMCs. The receptor was derived from a man younger than 35 in good health and CMV-seronegative. V usage is TRBV5-5 and J usage is TRBJ2-5; D perhaps matches TRBD1 (5 bases). The J call may be faulty, since TRBJ2-7 better matches the DNA end. The CDR3 sequence: CASSLTASPYEQYF. In DNA form, the CDR3 reads TGTGCCAGCAGCCTGACAGCGTCCCCCTACGAGCAGTACTTC.